This passage covers 10 T cell receptor beta chains from one sample sequenced in a study of T cells in tuberculosis. Sequencing used immunoSEQ multiplex PCR; TCRdb keeps in-frame clones, though not all of them. The sample lists some 22,000 clones; approximately 97% were seen once. Sequenced sample: PBMCs. The receptors stem from a donor between 10 and 29 years old with latent tuberculosis or without tuberculosis infection.

The rearrangement joins TRBV7-2 to TRBJ1-2; a possible D gene is TRBD1 (6 bases). The CDR3 consists of 13 residues. The V gene lost 5 bases and the J gene lost 5 bases, with 12 bases spanning the gap. Germline CDR1 reads SGHTA; CDR2 reads FQGNSA. CDR3 in amino acids: CASSPGTPYGYTF. In nucleotides, the CDR3 is TGTGCCAGCAGCCCCGGGACACCTTATGGCTACACCTTC. Looking up the rest from reference TRBV7-2 and TRBJ1-2 gives the full variable domain: GAGVSQSPSNKVTEKGKDVELRCDPISGHTALYWYRQSLGQGLEFLIYFQGNSAPDKSGLPSDRFSAERTGGSVSTLTIQRTQQEDSAVYLCASSPGTPYGYTFGSGTRLTVV.

This rearrangement joins TRBV19 to TRBJ1-1; TRBD1 might be the D (6 bases). V was cut by 5 bases and J by 3 bases, with 7 bases left in between. The CDR3 has 12 amino acids. Looked up from germline, CDR1 is LNHDA and CDR2 is SQIVND (reference sequence). CDR3: CASSYRDTEAFF. CDR3 nucleotides: TGTGCCAGTAGTTACAGGGACACTGAAGCTTTCTTT.

The chain has TRBV27 and TRBJ2-1, with D perhaps TRBD1 (6 bases). V was shortened by 6 bases and J by 7 bases, with 13 bases between the two germline ends. Germline CDR1 and CDR2: MNHEY and SMNVEV (reference sequence). The CDR3 loop spans 13 amino acids. The CDR3 coding sequence is TGTGCCAGCAGCACAGGGATCGGGAATGAGCAGTTCTTC. It yields the protein CASSTGIGNEQFF.

The gene calls are TRBV7-2 and TRBJ1-6, with D tentatively TRBD1 (6 bases). The CDR3 is 15 amino acids. The ends were cut back, 5 bases at V and 8 bases at J, with 16 bases in the middle. Germline CDR1 reads SGHTA; CDR2 reads FQGNSA. The CDR3 here is CASSPPTGPDSPLHF. The CDR3 coding sequence is TGTGCCAGCAGCCCTCCCACAGGGCCGGATTCACCCCTCCACTTT. The full variable domain, rest sourced from reference TRBV7-2 and TRBJ1-6, is GAGVSQSPSNKVTEKGKDVELRCDPISGHTALYWYRQSLGQGLEFLIYFQGNSAPDKSGLPSDRFSAERTGGSVSTLTIQRTQQEDSAVYLCASSPPTGPDSPLHFGNGTRLTVT.

This clone was counted once. V and J are TRBV2 and TRBJ2-2, with TRBD1 identical over 7 bases. From germline, CDR1 is SNHLY and CDR2 FYNNEI. The V and J ends lost 10 bases and 2 bases, in that order; junction bases with no gene match: 10. The CDR3 loop spans 15 amino acids. As DNA, the CDR3 is TGTGCCACCCTCGAGGGGGCAGCTAACACCGGGGAGCTGTTTTTT. Protein: CATLEGAANTGELFF.

The chain couples TRBV5-1 to TRBJ2-1; tentatively, D is TRBD2 (5 bases). Germline CDR1 SGHRS, CDR2 YFSETQ. Trimming stripped 4 bases from V and 3 bases from J, with 11 bases between. There are 14 residues in the CDR3. The CDR3 loop is CASSIAGDYNEQFF. In DNA, the CDR3 is TGCGCCAGCAGCATCGCCGGGGACTACAATGAGCAGTTCTTC.

This sequence joins TRBV7-9 and TRBJ1-5; tentative D call: TRBD1 (5 bases). This CDR3 contains 14 residues. Deletions cut 5 bases from V and 4 bases from J, with 12 bases between. CDR1 is SEHNR and CDR2 is FQNEAQ in the germline V gene (reference sequence). The CDR3 DNA is TGTGCCAGCAGCCCTTCCCAGGGAAATCAGCCCCAGCATTTT. Its protein product is CASSPSQGNQPQHF.

CDR3 sequence (DNA): TGCGCCAGCAGCCAGTACACCCCCTCTGGAAACACCATATATTTT. Protein product: CASSQYTPSGNTIYF. The chain has TRBV4-1 and TRBJ1-3; D is uncertain. Deletions cut 3 bases from V and 0 bases from J, with 9 bases between. Germline V CDR1 and CDR2: MGHRA, YSYEKL. The CDR3 runs 15 residues.

The gene calls are TRBV5-1 and TRBJ1-2; no reliable D call. V gave up 4 bases and J gave up 3 bases, with 19 bases separating them. This CDR3 region has 16 residues. Per the germline V gene, CDR1 is SGHRS and CDR2 is YFSETQ. As DNA, the CDR3 is TGCGCCAGCAGCCGGGATACCCTTCCGGAGGACTATGGCTACACCTTC. Its translation is CASSRDTLPEDYGYTF.

The chain is built from TRBV15 and TRBJ2-4; 7 bases agree with TRBD2. The CDR3 length is 16 residues. V lost 1 base, J lost 2 bases, and 5 bases stayed unmatched. Germline V gene sequence: CDR1 LNHNV, CDR2 YYDKDF (reference sequence). CDR3 region: CATSRALAESKNIQYF. The DNA of the CDR3 is TGTGCCACCAGCAGAGCCCTAGCGGAGTCCAAAAACATTCAGTACTTC.